The 3 T cell receptor beta chains given below trace back to one sample, sequenced in a study of cytomegalovirus exposure and HLA in healthy donors. Researchers ran the PCR with 60 Vbeta and 13 Jbeta primers. TCRdb's table, derived via immunoSEQ multiplex PCR, lists solely in-frame clones and lacks some. Of 250,000 to 350,000 clones listed, approximately 90% are singletons. The sample consisted of PBMCs. The receptors were sampled from a man in his forties or fifties in good health and CMV-seropositive.

Of note for this clone: In the same sample, other DNA sequences code for this CDR3. In DNA form, the CDR3 reads TGTGCCAGCAGCCCTGACAGGGGAGGCCAGCCCCAGCATTTT. It encodes CASSPDRGGQPQHF. The rearrangement joins TRBV28 to TRBJ1-5; 8 nucleotides line up with TRBD1. The CDR3 contains 14 residues. The germline V gene encodes CDR1 MDHEN and CDR2 SYDVKM. After removal of 6 bases from V and 7 bases from J, the junction contained 8 bases not matched to a gene.

The chain uses TRBV2 and TRBJ1-1; TRBD1 matches 7 bases. The ends lost 6 bases at V and 0 bases at J; junction bases unmatched: 7. Germline lookup yields CDR1 SNHLY and CDR2 FYNNEI. This CDR3 spans 15 amino acids. The CDR3 DNA reads TGTGCCAGCAGATATTGGACAGGAGTGAACACTGAAGCTTTCTTT. Protein sequence: CASRYWTGVNTEAFF. Full variable domain (remainder filled in from reference TRBV2 and TRBJ1-1): EPEVTQTPSHQVTQMGQEVILRCVPISNHLYFYWYRQILGQKVEFLVSFYNNEISEKSEIFDDQFSVERPDGSNFTLKIRSTKLEDSAMYFCASRYWTGVNTEAFFGQGTRLTVV.

V is TRBV7-2 and J is TRBJ2-1; 12 bases match TRBD2. Germline V gene sequence: CDR1 SGHTA, CDR2 FQGNSA. J was trimmed by 9 bases and V by 0 bases; bases with no gene match: 6. This CDR3 has 16 residues. The CDR3 here is CASSLALAGGRGEQFF. As DNA, the CDR3 is TGTGCCAGCAGCTTAGCGCTAGCGGGGGGGCGGGGTGAGCAGTTCTTC.